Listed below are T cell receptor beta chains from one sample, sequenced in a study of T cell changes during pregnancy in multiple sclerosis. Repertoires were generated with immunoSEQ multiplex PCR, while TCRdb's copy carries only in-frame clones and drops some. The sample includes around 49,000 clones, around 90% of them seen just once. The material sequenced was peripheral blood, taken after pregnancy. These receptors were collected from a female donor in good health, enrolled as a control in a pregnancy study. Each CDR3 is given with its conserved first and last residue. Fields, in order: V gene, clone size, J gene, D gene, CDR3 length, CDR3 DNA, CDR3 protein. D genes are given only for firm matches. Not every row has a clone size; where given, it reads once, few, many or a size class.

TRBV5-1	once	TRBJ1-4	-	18	TGCGCCAGCAGCACACGACATACTGGGACTGCAACTAATGAAAAACTGTTTTTT	CASSTRHTGTATNEKLFF
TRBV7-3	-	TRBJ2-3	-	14	TGTGCCAGCAGCTTATTGGCTAGCCAAGATACGCAGTATTTT	CASSLLASQDTQYF
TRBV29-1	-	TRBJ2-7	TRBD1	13	TGCAGCGTATCCAGGGGGCCCAGACACGAGCAGTACTTC	CSVSRGPRHEQYF
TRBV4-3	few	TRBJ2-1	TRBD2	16	TGCGCCAGCAGCCAAGACGTTGGGACTAGCTACAATGAGCAGTTCTTC	CASSQDVGTSYNEQFF
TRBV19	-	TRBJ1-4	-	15	TGTGCCAGTAGTATAGCCCGAGGTCCGAATGAAAAACTGTTTTTT	CASSIARGPNEKLFF
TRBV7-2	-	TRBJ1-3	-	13	TGTGCCAGCAGCGCCCGGTCTGGAAACACCATATATTTT	CASSARSGNTIYF
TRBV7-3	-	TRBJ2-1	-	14	TGTGCCAGCAGCTCCCCGGGACACGGCTATGAGCAGTTCTTC	CASSSPGHGYEQFF
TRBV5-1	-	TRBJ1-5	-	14	TGCGCCAGCAGCACAGGGCCTAGCAATCAGCCCCAGCATTTT	CASSTGPSNQPQHF
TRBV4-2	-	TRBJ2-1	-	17	TGTGCCAGCACCCAAGGGGTGTTAGCGGTCTCCTACAATGAGCAGTTCTTC	CASTQGVLAVSYNEQFF
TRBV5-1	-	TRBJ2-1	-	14	TGCGCCAGCAGCTTTAGGGGGAGCCTCAATGAGCAGTTCTTC	CASSFRGSLNEQFF
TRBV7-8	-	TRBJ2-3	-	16	TGTGCCAGCAGCGATGGACGGGAAACTAGCACAGATACGCAGTATTTT	CASSDGRETSTDTQYF
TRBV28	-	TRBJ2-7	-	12	TGTGCCAGCAGACTAATGGGCTACGAGCAGTACTTC	CASRLMGYEQYF
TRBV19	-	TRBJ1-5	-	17	TGTGCCAGTAGTAATAGGCAGGGCGGAATGGGCAATCAGCCCCAGCATTTT	CASSNRQGGMGNQPQHF
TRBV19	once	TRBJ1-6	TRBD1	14	TGTGCCAGTAGTAGCAGGGGGTCGAGTTCACCCCTCCACTTT	CASSSRGSSSPLHF
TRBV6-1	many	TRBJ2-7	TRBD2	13	TGTGCCAGCCAGCGGGAGCCCCCCTACGAGCAGTACTTC	CASQREPPYEQYF
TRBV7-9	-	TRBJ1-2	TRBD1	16	TGTGCCAGCAGCTTAGAATCGCAGGGGGCGTTCTATGGCTACACCTTC	CASSLESQGAFYGYTF